This TCR beta chain was observed in a study of blood T cell repertoires in COVID-19. The length of the CDR3 is 14 residues. V dropped 1 base and J dropped 1 base, with 7 bases sitting between them. Germline values: CDR1 SEHNR, CDR2 FQNEAQ (reference sequence). Profiled with immunoSEQ multiplex PCR; TCRdb holds only in-frame clones, not every one. Among about 230,000 clones listed, approximately 82% were seen once. In this sample, this clone turned up once. The sequence came from a woman aged 40 to 55 who had recovered from COVID-19. Sequenced: peripheral blood. V and J are TRBV7-9 and TRBJ2-5; D is perhaps TRBD1 (5 bases). CDR3 loop: CASSLVQAQETQYF. The DNA of the CDR3 is TGTGCCAGCAGCTTAGTACAGGCCCAAGAGACCCAGTACTTC.